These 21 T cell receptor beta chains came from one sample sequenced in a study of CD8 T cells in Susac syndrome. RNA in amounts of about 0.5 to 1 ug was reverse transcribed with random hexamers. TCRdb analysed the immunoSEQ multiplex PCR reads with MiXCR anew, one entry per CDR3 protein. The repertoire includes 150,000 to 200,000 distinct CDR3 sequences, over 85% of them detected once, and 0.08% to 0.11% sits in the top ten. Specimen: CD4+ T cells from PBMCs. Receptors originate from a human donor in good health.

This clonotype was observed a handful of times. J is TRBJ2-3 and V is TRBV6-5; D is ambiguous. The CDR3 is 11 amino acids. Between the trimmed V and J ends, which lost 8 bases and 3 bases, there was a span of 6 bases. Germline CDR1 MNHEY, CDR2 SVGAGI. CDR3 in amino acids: CASASTDTQYF. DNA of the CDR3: TGTGCCAGCGCGTCAACAGATACGCAGTATTTT.

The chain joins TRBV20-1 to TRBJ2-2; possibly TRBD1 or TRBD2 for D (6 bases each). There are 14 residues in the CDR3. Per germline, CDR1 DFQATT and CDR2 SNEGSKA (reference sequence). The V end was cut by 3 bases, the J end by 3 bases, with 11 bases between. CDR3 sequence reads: CSARPGAHTGELFF. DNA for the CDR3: TGCAGTGCTAGGCCGGGGGCGCACACCGGGGAGCTGTTTTTT.

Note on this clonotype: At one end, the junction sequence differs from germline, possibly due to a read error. DNA for the CDR3: TGTGCGTGGAGGTGGAGCTCTGGGGCCAACGTCCTGACTTTC. Protein: CAWRWSSGANVLTF. J is TRBJ2-6 and V is TRBV30; D possibly corresponds to TRBD2 (5 bases). The CDR3 totals 14 residues. The germline V gene has CDR1 GTSNPN and CDR2 SVGIG (reference sequence).

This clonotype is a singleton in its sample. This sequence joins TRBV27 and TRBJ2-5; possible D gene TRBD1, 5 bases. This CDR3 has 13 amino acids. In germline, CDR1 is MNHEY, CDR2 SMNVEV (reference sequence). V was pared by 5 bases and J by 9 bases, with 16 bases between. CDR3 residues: CASSEELLGAQYF. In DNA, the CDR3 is TGTGCCAGCAGTGAGGAGCTCCTAGGGGCCCAGTACTTC.

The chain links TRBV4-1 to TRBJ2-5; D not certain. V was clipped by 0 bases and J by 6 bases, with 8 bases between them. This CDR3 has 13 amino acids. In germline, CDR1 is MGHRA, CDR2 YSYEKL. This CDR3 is CASSQDRRKTQYF. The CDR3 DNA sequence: TGCGCCAGCAGCCAAGACCGGCGGAAGACCCAGTACTTC.

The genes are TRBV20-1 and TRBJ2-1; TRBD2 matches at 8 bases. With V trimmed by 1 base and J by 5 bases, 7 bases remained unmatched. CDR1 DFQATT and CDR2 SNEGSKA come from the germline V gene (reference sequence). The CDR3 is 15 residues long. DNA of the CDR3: TGCAGTGCTAGAGGGCAGCGGGGGACGCACAATGAGCAGTTCTTC. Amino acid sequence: CSARGQRGTHNEQFF.

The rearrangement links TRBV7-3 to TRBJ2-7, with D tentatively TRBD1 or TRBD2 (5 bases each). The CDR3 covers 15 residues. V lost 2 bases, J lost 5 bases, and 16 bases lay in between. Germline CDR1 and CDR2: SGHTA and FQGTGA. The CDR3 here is CASSLAGARANEQYF. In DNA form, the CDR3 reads TGTGCCAGCAGCTTAGCTGGGGCGCGGGCAAACGAGCAGTACTTC.

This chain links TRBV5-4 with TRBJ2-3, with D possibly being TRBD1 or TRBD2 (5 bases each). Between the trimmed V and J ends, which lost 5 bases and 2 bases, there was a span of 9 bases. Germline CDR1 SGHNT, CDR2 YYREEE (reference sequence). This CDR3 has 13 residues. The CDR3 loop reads CASRYGATDTQYF. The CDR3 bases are TGTGCCAGCAGATACGGGGCCACAGATACGCAGTATTTT.

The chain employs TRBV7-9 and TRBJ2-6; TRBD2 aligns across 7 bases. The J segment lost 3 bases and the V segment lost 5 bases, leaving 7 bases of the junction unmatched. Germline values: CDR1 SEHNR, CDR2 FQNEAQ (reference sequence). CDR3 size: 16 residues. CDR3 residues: CASSNPGGFGANVLTF. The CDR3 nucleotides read TGTGCCAGCAGCAACCCGGGAGGATTTGGGGCCAACGTCCTGACTTTC.

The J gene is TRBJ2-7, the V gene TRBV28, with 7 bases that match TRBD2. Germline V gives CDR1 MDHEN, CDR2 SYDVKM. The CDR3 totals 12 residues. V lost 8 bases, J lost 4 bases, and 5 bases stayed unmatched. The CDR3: CASGLEKYEQYF. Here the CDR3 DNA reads TGTGCCAGCGGACTAGAAAAGTACGAGCAGTACTTC. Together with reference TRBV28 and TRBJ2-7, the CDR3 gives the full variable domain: DVKVTQSSRYLVKRTGEKVFLECVQDMDHENMFWYRQDPGLGLRLIYFSYDVKMKEKGDIPEGYSVSREKKERFSLILESASTNQTSMYLCASGLEKYEQYFGPGTRLTVT.

CDR3 bases: TGTGCCAGCAGCTTAGGTAGCGGGATCAACGAGCAGTACTTC. Protein product: CASSLGSGINEQYF. The chain carries TRBV7-8 and TRBJ2-7; TRBD2 agrees at 8 bases. Looked up from germline, CDR1 is SGHVS and CDR2 is FQNEAQ. With V trimmed by 1 base and J by 5 bases, 4 bases remained unmatched. This CDR3 has 14 residues.

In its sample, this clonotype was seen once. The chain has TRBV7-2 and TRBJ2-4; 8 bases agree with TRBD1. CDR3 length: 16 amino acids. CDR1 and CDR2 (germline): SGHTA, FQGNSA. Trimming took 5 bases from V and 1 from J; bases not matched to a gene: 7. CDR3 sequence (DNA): TGTGCCAGCAGCCCGGGACAGGTCTCCGCCAAAAACATTCAGTACTTC. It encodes CASSPGQVSAKNIQYF. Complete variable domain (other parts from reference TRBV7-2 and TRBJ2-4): GAGVSQSPSNKVTEKGKDVELRCDPISGHTALYWYRQSLGQGLEFLIYFQGNSAPDKSGLPSDRFSAERTGGSVSTLTIQRTQQEDSAVYLCASSPGQVSAKNIQYFGAGTRLSVL.

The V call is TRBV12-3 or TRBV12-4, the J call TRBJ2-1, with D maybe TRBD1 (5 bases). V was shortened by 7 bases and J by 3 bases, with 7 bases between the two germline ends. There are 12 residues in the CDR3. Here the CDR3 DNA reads TGTGCCAGCACAGGGAACTACAATGAGCAGTTCTTC. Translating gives CASTGNYNEQFF.

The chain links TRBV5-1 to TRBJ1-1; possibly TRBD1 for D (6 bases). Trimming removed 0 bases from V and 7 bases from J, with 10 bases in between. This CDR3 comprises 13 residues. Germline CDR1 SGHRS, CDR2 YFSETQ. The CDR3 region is CASSLEQGFEAFF. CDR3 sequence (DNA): TGCGCCAGCAGCTTGGAACAGGGTTTTGAAGCTTTCTTT.

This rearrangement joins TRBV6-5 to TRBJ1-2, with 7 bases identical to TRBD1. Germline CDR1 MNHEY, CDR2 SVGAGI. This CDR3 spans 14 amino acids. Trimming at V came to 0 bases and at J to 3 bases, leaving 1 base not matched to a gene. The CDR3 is CASSYSGTDYGYTF. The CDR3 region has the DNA TGTGCCAGCAGTTACTCGGGGACAGACTATGGCTACACCTTC.

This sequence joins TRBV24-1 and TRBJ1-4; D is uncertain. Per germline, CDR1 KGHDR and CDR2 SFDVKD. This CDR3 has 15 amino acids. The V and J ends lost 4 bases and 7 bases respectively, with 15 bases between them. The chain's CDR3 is CATSDGGGLGEKLFF. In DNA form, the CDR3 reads TGTGCCACCAGTGACGGAGGAGGGTTGGGTGAAAAACTGTTTTTT.

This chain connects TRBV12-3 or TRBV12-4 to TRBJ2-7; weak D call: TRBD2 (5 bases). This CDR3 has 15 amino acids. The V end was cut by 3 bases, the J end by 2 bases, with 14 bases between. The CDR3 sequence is CASSFSERPPYEQYF. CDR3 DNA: TGTGCCAGCAGTTTCTCCGAGCGGCCTCCCTACGAGCAGTACTTC.

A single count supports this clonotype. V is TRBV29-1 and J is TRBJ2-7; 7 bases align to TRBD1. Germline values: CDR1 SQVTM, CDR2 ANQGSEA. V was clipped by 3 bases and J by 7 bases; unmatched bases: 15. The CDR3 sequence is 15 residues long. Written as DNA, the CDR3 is TGCAGCGTTGAGACGACAGGGAATTTGGTCGGGGAGCAGTACTTC. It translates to CSVETTGNLVGEQYF.

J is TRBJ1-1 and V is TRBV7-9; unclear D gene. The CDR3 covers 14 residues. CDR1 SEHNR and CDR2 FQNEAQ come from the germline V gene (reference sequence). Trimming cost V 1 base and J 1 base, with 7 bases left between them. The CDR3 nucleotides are TGTGCCAGCAGCTTAGAGCTTCCGAACACTGAAGCTTTCTTT. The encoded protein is CASSLELPNTEAFF.

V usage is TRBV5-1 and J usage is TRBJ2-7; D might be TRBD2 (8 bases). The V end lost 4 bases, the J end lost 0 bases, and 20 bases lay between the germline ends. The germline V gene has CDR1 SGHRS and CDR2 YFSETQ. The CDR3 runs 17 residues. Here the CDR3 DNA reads TGCGCCAGCAGCCCAGGGGGTGGCGGACTAGCCTCCTACGAGCAGTACTTC. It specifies CASSPGGGGLASYEQYF.

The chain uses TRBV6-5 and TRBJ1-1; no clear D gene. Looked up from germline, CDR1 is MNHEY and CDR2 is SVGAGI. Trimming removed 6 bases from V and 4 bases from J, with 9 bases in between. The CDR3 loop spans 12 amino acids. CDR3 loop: CASSRRGTEAFF. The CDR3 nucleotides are TGTGCCAGCAGCAGACGGGGCACTGAAGCTTTCTTT.